The T cell receptor (beta chain) described here comes from a study of T cell repertoires in ileal Crohn's disease. About the research overall: Around 40% were active smokers at surgery; median disease duration was roughly 7.9 years.

Trimming stripped 0 bases from V and 8 bases from J, with 11 bases between. Germline CDR1 and CDR2: SGDLS and YYNGEE. This CDR3 region has 14 residues. Approximately 500 nanograms of biopsy DNA per sample underwent TCRB immunosequencing. The assay was immunoSEQ multiplex PCR, and TCRdb's table has in-frame clones only and misses some. The data contain about 14,000 clones, roughly 80% of them singletons. The sequenced material came from ileal tissue. The TCR was taken from an adult with Crohn's disease. The chain is built from TRBV9 and TRBJ1-4, with a weak D call TRBD1 (5 bases). CDR3 bases: TGTGCCAGCAGCGTAGGTTACGCAGGGGAAAAACTGTTTTTT. Amino acid sequence: CASSVGYAGEKLFF. Supplemented by reference TRBV9 and TRBJ1-4, the full variable domain reads DSGVTQTPKHLITATGQRVTLRCSPRSGDLSVYWYQQSLDQGLQFLIQYYNGEERAKGNILERFSAQQFPDLHSELNLSSLELGDSALYFCASSVGYAGEKLFFGSGTQLSVL.